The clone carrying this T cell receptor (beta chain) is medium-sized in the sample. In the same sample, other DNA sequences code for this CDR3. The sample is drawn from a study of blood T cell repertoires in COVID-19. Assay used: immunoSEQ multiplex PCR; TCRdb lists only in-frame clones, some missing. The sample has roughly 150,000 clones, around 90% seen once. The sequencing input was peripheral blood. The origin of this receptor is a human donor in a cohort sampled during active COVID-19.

The DNA of the CDR3 is TGTGCCAGCAGCGGTCTAGCGAATGAGCAGTTCTTC. It is translated as CASSGLANEQFF. The V and J genes are TRBV9 and TRBJ2-1; D might be TRBD2 (6 bases). CDR3 length: 12 residues. Trimming took 3 bases from V and 7 from J, leaving 8 bases between them. The germline gives CDR1 SGDLS, CDR2 YYNGEE.